The source of this TCR beta chain is a study of blood T cells in healthy people across ages. The CDR3 has 13 amino acids. Between the trimmed V and J ends, which lost 4 bases and 8 bases, there was a span of 11 bases. This clonotype was detected only a few times. Through a sample-barcoded 5' primer and a J-beta primer mix, a second PCR was run for about 6 to 12 cycles. Each CDR3 protein is one row after TCRdb ran MiXCR on the 5' RACE reads. The data hold 870,000 or so distinct CDR3 sequences, with more than 25% observed a single time. The sequence derives from a woman aged 80 or over in good health. This sequence joins TRBV12-3 or TRBV12-4 and TRBJ1-4, with D possibly matching TRBD1 (5 bases). The sequenced sample was blood. CDR3 nucleotides: TGTGCCAGCAGTTCCAGGGTATCGGAAAAACTGTTTTTT. Its protein product is CASSSRVSEKLFF.